This TCR beta chain was identified during a study of T cell changes during pregnancy in multiple sclerosis. Using immunoSEQ multiplex PCR, the repertoire was profiled, and TCRdb retains in-frame clones only, with some absent. The sample records more than 80,000 clones, about 90% being singletons. The TCR originated in a female donor in good health, serving as a control in a pregnancy study. Some clones in this sample may be carry-over from other donors' samples. Sequencing was performed on PBMCs, taken in the first trimester of pregnancy.

Here the CDR3 reads CASTSGGNTEAFF. CDR3 DNA: TGTGCCAGCACCTCCGGGGGGAACACTGAAGCTTTCTTT. This sequence joins TRBV11-2 and TRBJ1-1; D possibly corresponds to TRBD1 (5 bases). This CDR3 spans 13 amino acids. Trimming removed 7 bases at V and 1 base at J, with 10 bases between. The germline V gene has CDR1 SGHAT and CDR2 FQNNGV.